This T cell receptor beta chain originates from a study of T cells in Graves' hyperthyroidism and ophthalmopathy. Amplified regions were TCR beta CDR3 sequences from RNA transcripts. During a first-round RT-PCR of the TCR CDR3, the HTBI primer set was used. TCRdb re-called the multiplex PCR reads through MiXCR, storing one row per CDR3 protein. The sample records under 350,000 distinct CDR3 sequences, less than 15% being singletons. Uncontrolled infection, other autoimmune disease, pregnancy or lactation barred patients from enrollment. Fresh 10 ml peripheral blood yielded PBMCs. The germline V gene has CDR1 SGDLS and CDR2 YYNGEE. The CDR3 is 16 amino acids. V dropped 0 bases and J dropped 3; count of bases not matched to a gene: 5. Study-wide results and limits: Among clonotypes expanded in thyroid above 0.001, most were also found in blood.

Of note for this clonotype: Its target is not known.

The TCR originated in a woman in her 30s with Graves' hyperthyroidism that later progressed to Graves' ophthalmopathy. The sample comprised blood. This chain connects TRBV9 to TRBJ2-2, with 7 bases fitting TRBD2. The DNA of the CDR3 is TGTGCCAGCAGCGTAGTAGGTGGGAGGGACACCGGGGAGCTGTTTTTT. This encodes CASSVVGGRDTGELFF.